The rows below give T cell receptor beta chains drawn from one sample of a study of OX40 agonist ivuxolimab in advanced cancers. Measured with immunoSEQ multiplex PCR; TCRdb has only the in-frame clones, and not every one. The sample includes tens of thousands of clones, roughly four fifths of them seen just once. The sequencing used CD4+ or CD8+ T cells sorted from blood, collected in a trial of the OX40 agonist ivuxolimab. These receptors all come from an adult with an advanced solid tumor such as melanoma, head and neck, liver or kidney cancer. Each CDR3 is given with its conserved first and last residue. A D gene is named only where the DNA matches it firmly. Clone sizes are given selectively: once, few, many, or a class where the clone is expanded.

v_call	j_call	clone_size	d_call	cdr3_nt	cdr3_aa
TRBV5-4	TRBJ1-2	NA	NA	TGTGCCAGCAGCTGGGGGAGCAATGGCTACACCTTC	CASSWGSNGYTF
TRBV15	TRBJ2-7	NA	NA	TGTGCCACCAGCAGAGATCTCCCCTTCGAAATTACCTACGAGCAGTACTTC	CATSRDLPFEITYEQYF
TRBV14	TRBJ2-3	NA	NA	TGTGCCAGCAGCCCCCCCCGGCCCTCACCCTTTCGGGATACGCAGTATTTT	CASSPPRPSPFRDTQYF
TRBV5-1	TRBJ2-7	NA	NA	TGCGCCAGCAGCTTGGAGGGGGGTATAGGCGAGCAGTACTTC	CASSLEGGIGEQYF
TRBV4-1	TRBJ1-5	NA	TRBD1	TGCGCCAGCAGCCAAGATCCAGGGGGCGCGACTCAGCCCCAGCATTTT	CASSQDPGGATQPQHF
TRBV2	TRBJ1-1	NA	NA	TGTGCCAGCGGTGGGGAAGCTTTCTTT	CASGGEAFF
TRBV19	TRBJ1-6	NA	NA	TGTGCCAGTAGGCAGGACCAGGCAGCCTATAATTCACCCCTCCACTTT	CASRQDQAAYNSPLHF
TRBV2	TRBJ2-2	NA	TRBD1	TGTGCCAGCAGACAGGGGGTCTTGGACACCGGGGAGCTGTTTTTT	CASRQGVLDTGELFF
TRBV6-5	TRBJ2-7	NA	NA	TGTGCCAGCAGTGAACCGGGTTACGAGCAGTACTTC	CASSEPGYEQYF
TRBV4-1	TRBJ1-2	NA	NA	TGCGCCAGCAGCCAAGGGCCCAGCTACTATGGCTACACCTTC	CASSQGPSYYGYTF
TRBV10-3	TRBJ2-1	NA	NA	TGTGCCATCAGTGAGTCGAATCTCGGGGGTGTGGGCAATGAGCAGTTCTTC	CAISESNLGGVGNEQFF
TRBV10-3	TRBJ2-1	NA	NA	TGTGCCATCAGTCCATCCGGCAATGAGCAGTTCTTC	CAISPSGNEQFF
TRBV9	TRBJ1-6	NA	NA	TGTGCCAGCAGCGCTGGACAGACCAACTATAATTCACCCCTCCACTTT	CASSAGQTNYNSPLHF
TRBV19	TRBJ2-1	NA	TRBD2	TGTGCCAGCACCTGGGGGGGGAGGGACAATGAGCAGTTCTTC	CASTWGGRDNEQFF
TRBV10-2	TRBJ1-1	once	NA	TGCGCCAGCAGTGAGTCTTCAGGGGTGATCAACACTGAAGCTTTCTTT	CASSESSGVINTEAFF
TRBV5-1	TRBJ1-1	once	TRBD1	TGCGCCAGCAGCTCGACAGGGTGGGACACTGAAGCTTTCTTT	CASSSTGWDTEAFF
TRBV5-6	TRBJ1-3	NA	NA	TGTGCCAGCAGCTTGGGTTGGAGCTCTGGAAACACCATATATTTT	CASSLGWSSGNTIYF
TRBV27	TRBJ1-2	few	NA	TGTGCCAGCAGTTTAAGGGGCCTCTATGGCTACACCTTC	CASSLRGLYGYTF
TRBV9	TRBJ2-5	NA	NA	TGTGCCAGCAGCGTAGGTAGACTCCCGACAACCCAAGAGACCCAGTACTTC	CASSVGRLPTTQETQYF
TRBV7-9	TRBJ2-5	NA	NA	TGTGCCAGCAGCTCCGGGCCCGGGGCCCAGTACTTC	CASSSGPGAQYF
TRBV9	TRBJ2-1	NA	NA	TGTGCCAGCAGCGTCGACGGGGTCTCCTACAATGAGCAGTTCTTC	CASSVDGVSYNEQFF
TRBV7-9	TRBJ2-1	once	NA	NA	CASSFGGGAWVF
TRBV7-9	TRBJ2-1	once	TRBD1	TGTGCCAGCAGCCTTCGGACAGGGAGCCATGAGCAGTTCTTC	CASSLRTGSHEQFF
TRBV19	TRBJ1-6	NA	TRBD1	TGTGCCAGTAGGAAGCGGGACAGGAATTCACCCCTCCACTTT	CASRKRDRNSPLHF
TRBV7-9	TRBJ2-3	NA	NA	TGTGCCAGCAGCTACGAGGGAGATACGCAGTATTTT	CASSYEGDTQYF
TRBV9	TRBJ2-5	NA	TRBD1	TGTGCCAGCACCTCGACAGGGGGTTTGGGGGAGACCCAGTACTTC	CASTSTGGLGETQYF
TRBV28	TRBJ2-7	NA	TRBD1	TGTGCCAGCAGTTTAGCCGCCCCCCGACAGGGCAGATCGGTAGAGCAGTACTTC	CASSLAAPRQGRSVEQYF
TRBV25-1	TRBJ2-1	NA	NA	TGTGCCAGCAGTGATACGGGACGGGGGCAGTTCTTC	CASSDTGRGQFF
TRBV6-5	TRBJ2-1	NA	TRBD2	TGTGCCAGCAGTCCACTAGCGGGGGACTACAATGAGCAGTTCTTC	CASSPLAGDYNEQFF
TRBV5-1	TRBJ1-2	few	TRBD1	TGCGCCAGCTCCCCCGGGGACAGCAGTGGCTACACCTTC	CASSPGDSSGYTF
TRBV30	TRBJ1-2	NA	TRBD1	TGTGCCTGGAGTGAGGGGGCGGAGGGCTACACCTTC	CAWSEGAEGYTF
TRBV19	TRBJ2-1	NA	NA	TGTGCCAGTAGTCCGTCCACAGGGCCCGAATTCTACAATGAGCAGTTCTTC	CASSPSTGPEFYNEQFF
TRBV4-1	TRBJ2-6	NA	NA	TGCGCCAGCAGCCAAGAGGAGGCGCTCGTCTCTGGGGCCAACGTCCTGACTTTC	CASSQEEALVSGANVLTF
TRBV6-5	TRBJ2-7	once	NA	TGTGCCAGCAGTTTATCCCCTCCAAGGCAGCAGTACTTC	CASSLSPPRQQYF
TRBV2	TRBJ1-6	once	NA	TGTGCCAGCAGTGAGGACGGGTGGGATTCACCCCTCCACTTT	CASSEDGWDSPLHF
TRBV27	TRBJ2-1	NA	NA	TGTGCCAGCAGTCCGACGACAACGCACTATGAGCAGTTCTTC	CASSPTTTHYEQFF
TRBV25-1	TRBJ1-4	NA	TRBD1	TGTGCCAGCAGTGACCGGGACAGTGGACTAAATGAAAAACTGTTTTTT	CASSDRDSGLNEKLFF
TRBV19	TRBJ1-2	NA	NA	TGTGCCAGTAGTCCGCCGGGACCTCTCGATGGCTACACCTTC	CASSPPGPLDGYTF